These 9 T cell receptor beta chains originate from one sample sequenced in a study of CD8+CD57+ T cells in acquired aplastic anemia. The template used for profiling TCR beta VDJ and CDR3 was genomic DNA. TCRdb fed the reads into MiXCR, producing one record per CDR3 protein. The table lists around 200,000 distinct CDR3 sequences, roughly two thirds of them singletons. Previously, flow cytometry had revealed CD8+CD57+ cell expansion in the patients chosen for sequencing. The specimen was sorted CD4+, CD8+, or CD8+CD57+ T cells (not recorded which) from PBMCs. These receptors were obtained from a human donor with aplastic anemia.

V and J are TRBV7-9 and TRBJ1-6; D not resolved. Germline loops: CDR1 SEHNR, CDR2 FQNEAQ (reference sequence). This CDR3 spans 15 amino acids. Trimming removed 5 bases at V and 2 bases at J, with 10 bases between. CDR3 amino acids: CASSIGRAYNSPLHF. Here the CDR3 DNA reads TGTGCCAGCAGCATCGGGAGAGCCTATAATTCACCCCTCCACTTT.

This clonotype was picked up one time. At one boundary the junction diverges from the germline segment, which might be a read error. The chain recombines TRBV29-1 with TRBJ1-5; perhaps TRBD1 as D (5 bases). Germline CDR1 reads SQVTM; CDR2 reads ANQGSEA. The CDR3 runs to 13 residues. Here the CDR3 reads CGVGQGLNQPQHF. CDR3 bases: TGCGGCGTTGGCCAGGGCCTCAATCAGCCCCAGCATTTT.

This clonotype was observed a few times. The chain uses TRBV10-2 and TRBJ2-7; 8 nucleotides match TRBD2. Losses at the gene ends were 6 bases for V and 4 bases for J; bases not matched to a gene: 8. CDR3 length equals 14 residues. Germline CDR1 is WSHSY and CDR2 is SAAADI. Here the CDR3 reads CASRSNSGEYEQYF. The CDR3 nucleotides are TGCGCCAGCAGATCGAATAGCGGGGAATACGAGCAGTACTTC.

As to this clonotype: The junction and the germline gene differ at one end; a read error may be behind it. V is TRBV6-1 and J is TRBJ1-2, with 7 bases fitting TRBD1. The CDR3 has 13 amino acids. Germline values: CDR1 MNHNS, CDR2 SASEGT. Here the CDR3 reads CGIRGGANYGYTF. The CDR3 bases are TGCGGTATCAGAGGGGGCGCTAACTATGGCTACACCTTC.

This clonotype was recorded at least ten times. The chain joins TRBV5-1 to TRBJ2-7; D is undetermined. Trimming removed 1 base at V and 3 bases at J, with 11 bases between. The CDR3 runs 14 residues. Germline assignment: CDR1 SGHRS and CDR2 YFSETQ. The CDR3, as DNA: TGCGCCAGCAGCTTGCTTCCAGAGAGCTACGAGCAGTACTTC. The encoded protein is CASSLLPESYEQYF.

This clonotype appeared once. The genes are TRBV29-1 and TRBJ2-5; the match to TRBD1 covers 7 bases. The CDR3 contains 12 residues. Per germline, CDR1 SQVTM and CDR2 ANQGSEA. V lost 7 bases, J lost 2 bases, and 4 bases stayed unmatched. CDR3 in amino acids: CSGGQSQETQYF. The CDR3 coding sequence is TGCAGCGGGGGACAGAGTCAAGAGACCCAGTACTTC.

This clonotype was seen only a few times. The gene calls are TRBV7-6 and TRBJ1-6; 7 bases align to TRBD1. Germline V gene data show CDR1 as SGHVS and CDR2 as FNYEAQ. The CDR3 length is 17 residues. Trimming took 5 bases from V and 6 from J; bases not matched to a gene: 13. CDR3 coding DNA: TGTGCCAGCAGCCCCACACCTGGGCGGGACAGTAATTCACCCCTCCACTTT. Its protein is CASSPTPGRDSNSPLHF.

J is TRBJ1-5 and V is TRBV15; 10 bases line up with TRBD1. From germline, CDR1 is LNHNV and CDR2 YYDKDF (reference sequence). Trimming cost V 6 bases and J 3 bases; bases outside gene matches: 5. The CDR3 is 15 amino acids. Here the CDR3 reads CATSPDRGVNQPQHF. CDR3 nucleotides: TGTGCCACCAGTCCGGACAGGGGGGTCAATCAGCCCCAGCATTTT.

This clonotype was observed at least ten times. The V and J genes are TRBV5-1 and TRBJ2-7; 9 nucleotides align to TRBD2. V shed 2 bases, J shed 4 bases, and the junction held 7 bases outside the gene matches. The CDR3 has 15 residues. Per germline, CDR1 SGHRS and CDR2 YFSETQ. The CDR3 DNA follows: TGCGCCAGCAGCTTAGGCGGGGGGGCCGTTTACGAGCAGTACTTC. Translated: CASSLGGGAVYEQYF.